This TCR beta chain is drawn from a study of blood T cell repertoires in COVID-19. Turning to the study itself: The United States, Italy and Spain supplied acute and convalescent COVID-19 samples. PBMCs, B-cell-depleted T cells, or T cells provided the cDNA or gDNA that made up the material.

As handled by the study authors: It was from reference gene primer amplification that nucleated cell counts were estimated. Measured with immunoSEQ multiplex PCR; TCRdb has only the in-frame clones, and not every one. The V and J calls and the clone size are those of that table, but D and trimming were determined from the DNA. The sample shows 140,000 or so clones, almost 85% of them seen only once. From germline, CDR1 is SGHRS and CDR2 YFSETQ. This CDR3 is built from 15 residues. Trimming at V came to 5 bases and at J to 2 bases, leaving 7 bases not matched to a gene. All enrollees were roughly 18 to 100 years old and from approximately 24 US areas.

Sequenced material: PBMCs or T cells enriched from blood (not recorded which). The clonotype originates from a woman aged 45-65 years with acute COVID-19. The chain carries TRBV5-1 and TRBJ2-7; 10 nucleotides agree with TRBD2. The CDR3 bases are TGCGCCAGCAGTCCCTGGACTAGCGGAACCTACGAGCAGTACTTC. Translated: CASSPWTSGTYEQYF.